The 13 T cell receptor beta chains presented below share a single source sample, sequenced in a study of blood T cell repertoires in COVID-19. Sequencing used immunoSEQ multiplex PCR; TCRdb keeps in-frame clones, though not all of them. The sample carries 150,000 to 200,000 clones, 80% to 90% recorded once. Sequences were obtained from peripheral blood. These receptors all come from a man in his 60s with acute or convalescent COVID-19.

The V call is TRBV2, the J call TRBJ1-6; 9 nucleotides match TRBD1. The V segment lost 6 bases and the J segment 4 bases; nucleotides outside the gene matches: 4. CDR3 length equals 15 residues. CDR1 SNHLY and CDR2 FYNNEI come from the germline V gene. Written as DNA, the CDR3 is TGTGCCAGCAGCACCGGGACAGGGTATAATTCACCCCTCCACTTT. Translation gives CASSTGTGYNSPLHF.

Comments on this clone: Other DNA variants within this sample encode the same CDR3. CDR3 in DNA: TGTGCCAGCAGCCAAGCCACCTACGAGCAGTACTTC. Protein sequence: CASSQATYEQYF. The chain has TRBV3-1 (or the pseudogene TRBV3-2) and TRBJ2-7; D is unclear. The CDR3 extends over 12 amino acids. Germline values: CDR1 LGHDT, CDR2 YNNKEL (reference sequence). Trimming took 1 base from V and 2 from J, leaving 3 bases between them.

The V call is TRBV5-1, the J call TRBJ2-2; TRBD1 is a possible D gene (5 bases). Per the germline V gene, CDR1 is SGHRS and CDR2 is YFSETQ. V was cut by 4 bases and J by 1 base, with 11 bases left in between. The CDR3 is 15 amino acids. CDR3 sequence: CASSQGQLNTGELFF. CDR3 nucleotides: TGCGCCAGCAGCCAAGGACAATTGAACACCGGGGAGCTGTTTTTT.

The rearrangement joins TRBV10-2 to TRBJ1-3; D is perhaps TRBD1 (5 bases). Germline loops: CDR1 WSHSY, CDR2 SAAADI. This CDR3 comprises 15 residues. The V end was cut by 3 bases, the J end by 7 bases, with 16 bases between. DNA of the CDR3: TGCGCCAGCAGTGAAGGGGCGACCGGTGGCAACACCATATATTTT. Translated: CASSEGATGGNTIYF.

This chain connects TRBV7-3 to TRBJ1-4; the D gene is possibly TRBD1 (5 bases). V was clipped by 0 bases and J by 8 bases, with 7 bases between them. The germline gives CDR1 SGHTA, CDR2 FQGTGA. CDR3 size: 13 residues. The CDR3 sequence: CASSLTPGEKLFF. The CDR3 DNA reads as TGTGCCAGCAGCTTAACACCAGGGGAAAAACTGTTTTTT.

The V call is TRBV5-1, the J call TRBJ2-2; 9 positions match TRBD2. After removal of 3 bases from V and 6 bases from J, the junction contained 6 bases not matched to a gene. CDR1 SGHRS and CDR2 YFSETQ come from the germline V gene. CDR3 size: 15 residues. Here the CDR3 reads CASSYLAGVPGELFF. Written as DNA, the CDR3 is TGCGCCAGCAGCTATTTAGCGGGAGTCCCCGGGGAGCTGTTTTTT.

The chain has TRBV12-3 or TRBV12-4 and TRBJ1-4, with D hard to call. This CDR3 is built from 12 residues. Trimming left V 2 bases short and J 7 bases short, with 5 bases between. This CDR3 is CASSLRGEKLFF. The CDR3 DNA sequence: TGTGCCAGCAGTTTACGGGGTGAAAAACTGTTTTTT.

The CDR3 bases are TGTGCCGCCGCTGACGGGAGCCGGAGGGAGCAGTACTTC. This encodes CAAADGSRREQYF. The chain has TRBV10-3 and TRBJ2-7, with D possibly being TRBD2 (6 bases). Germline values: CDR1 ENHRY, CDR2 SYGVKD. There are 13 residues in the CDR3. The V gene lost 11 bases and the J gene lost 7 bases, with 21 bases spanning the gap.

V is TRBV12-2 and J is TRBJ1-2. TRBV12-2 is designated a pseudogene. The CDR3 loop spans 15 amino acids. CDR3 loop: CASRLVRESPYGYTF. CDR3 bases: TGTGCAAGTCGCTTAGTGCGGGAGAGCCCCTATGGCTACACCTTC.

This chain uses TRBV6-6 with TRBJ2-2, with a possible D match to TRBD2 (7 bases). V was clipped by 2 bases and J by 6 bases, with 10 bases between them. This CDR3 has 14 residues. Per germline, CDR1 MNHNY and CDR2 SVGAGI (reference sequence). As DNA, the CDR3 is TGTGCCAGCAGTTACCCCGGGGGGCCCGGGGAGCTGTTTTTT. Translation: CASSYPGGPGELFF.

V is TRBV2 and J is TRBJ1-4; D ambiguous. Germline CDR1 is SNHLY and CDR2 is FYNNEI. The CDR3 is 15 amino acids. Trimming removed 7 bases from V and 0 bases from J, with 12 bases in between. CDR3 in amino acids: CASKSNSATNEKLFF. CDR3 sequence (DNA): TGTGCCAGCAAATCGAACAGTGCAACTAATGAAAAACTGTTTTTT.

Here the CDR3 reads CAWATGSGYTQYF. The CDR3 nucleotides read TGTGCCTGGGCGACAGGGTCGGGATATACGCAGTATTTT. The genes are TRBV30 and TRBJ2-3; 7 bases align to TRBD1. After removal of 5 bases from V and 7 bases from J, the junction contained 9 bases not matched to a gene. From germline, CDR1 is GTSNPN and CDR2 SVGIG (reference sequence). The CDR3 runs to 13 residues.

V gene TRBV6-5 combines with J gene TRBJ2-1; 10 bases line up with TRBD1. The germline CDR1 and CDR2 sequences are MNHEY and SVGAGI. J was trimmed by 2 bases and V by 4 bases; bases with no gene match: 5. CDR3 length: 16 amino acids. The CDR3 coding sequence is TGTGCCAGCAGTTCCGTCGGGACAGGGGCCTACAATGAGCAGTTCTTC. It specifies CASSSVGTGAYNEQFF.